The rows below give T cell receptor beta chains drawn from one sample of a study of regulatory T cells in long-lasting Graves disease. MiXCR, applied by TCRdb to the multiplex PCR reads, yields one record per CDR3 protein. The data contain 300,000 to 450,000 distinct CDR3 sequences, roughly a sixth of them singletons. The sequenced sample was peripheral blood mononuclear cells (PBMCs), obtained at new diagnosis, from a patient treated with antithyroid drugs. These receptor sequences come from a female donor with Graves disease. Each CDR3 is given with its conserved first and last residue. The D gene is left open where the match is weak. Rows give clone size only sometimes, using once, few, many, or a class for an expanded clone.

v_call	clone_size	d_call	j_call	cdr3_aa	cdr3_nt
TRBV27	many	.	TRBJ1-5	CASSPLGASNQPQHF	TGTGCCAGCAGTCCCCTCGGGGCTAGCAATCAACCCCAGCATTTT
TRBV6-2/TRBV6-3	many	TRBD1	TRBJ2-7	CASGNRGYEQYF	TGTGCCAGCGGAAACAGGGGCTACGAGCAGTACTTC
TRBV3-1	many	TRBD1	TRBJ2-7	CASSQVTGREQYF	TGTGCCAGCAGCCAAGTGACAGGGCGAGAGCAGTACTTC
TRBV7-3	few	.	TRBJ1-5	CASSYSDRQPQHF	TGTGCCAGCAGCTACAGTGATCGCCAGCCCCAGCATTTT
TRBV7-9	many	.	TRBJ2-4	CASSNRDQAKNIQYF	TGTGCCAGCAGCAATCGAGACCAGGCCAAAAACATTCAGTACTTC
TRBV12-3/TRBV12-4	many	.	TRBJ2-3	CASSSGNTQYF	TGTGCCAGCAGTTCCGGCAATACGCAGTATTTT
TRBV24-1	many	TRBD1	TRBJ2-2	CATSARQGARKRTGELFF	TGTGCCACCAGTGCCAGACAGGGGGCGCGGAAGCGTACCGGGGAGCTGTTTTTT
TRBV4-1	.	TRBD1	TRBJ2-7	CASSPLGTGMTYEQYF	TGCGCCAGCAGCCCCCTAGGGACAGGGATGACCTACGAGCAGTACTTC
TRBV7-2	.	.	TRBJ2-1	CASSLVIGGKDEQFF	TGTGCCAGCAGCCTAGTGATCGGCGGGAAGGATGAGCAGTTCTTC
TRBV6-1	many	TRBD1	TRBJ1-5	CASSEYRGGGNQPQHF	TGTGCCAGCAGTGAATATAGAGGGGGCGGCAATCAGCCCCAGCATTTT
TRBV20-1	.	TRBD2	TRBJ2-2	CSARLAGGHTGELFF	TGCAGTGCTCGACTAGCGGGGGGGCACACCGGGGAGCTGTTTTTT
TRBV27	many	TRBD2	TRBJ2-7	CASSSAGLAGSYEQYF	TGTGCCAGCAGTTCCGCGGGACTAGCGGGCTCCTACGAGCAGTACTTC
TRBV6-2/TRBV6-3	many	.	TRBJ1-2	CASSYSRVYYGYTF	TGTGCCAGCAGTTACTCGAGGGTTTACTATGGCTACACCTTC
TRBV7-8	many	.	TRBJ2-7	CASSVLQGGPYEQYF	TGTGCCAGCAGCGTCTTACAGGGTGGCCCCTACGAGCAGTACTTC
TRBV10-3	many	.	TRBJ1-1	CAISERGGDTEAFF	TGTGCCATCAGTGAACGTGGGGGGGACACTGAAGCTTTCTTT
TRBV5-1	many	TRBD2	TRBJ2-1	CASSSGGLHEQFF	TGCGCCAGCTCGTCGGGGGGGCTTCATGAGCAGTTCTTC
TRBV12-3/TRBV12-4	few	.	TRBJ1-2	CASKGGPNYGYTF	TGTGCCAGCAAGGGAGGGCCAAACTATGGCTACACCTTC
TRBV12-3/TRBV12-4	many	TRBD1	TRBJ1-2	CASSPYQTGQGNGYTF	TGTGCCAGCAGTCCTTACCAGACGGGACAGGGGAATGGCTACACCTTC
TRBV7-9	many	.	TRBJ2-2	CASSFSGGTNTGELFF	TGTGCCAGCAGCTTTTCCGGGGGCACGAACACCGGGGAGCTGTTTTTT
TRBV9	many	.	TRBJ2-7	CASSVGDFSYEQYF	TGTGCCAGCAGCGTAGGGGACTTCTCTTACGAGCAGTACTTC
TRBV2	many	TRBD1	TRBJ1-3	CASVEKGAGNTIYF	TGTGCCAGCGTCGAAAAGGGGGCAGGAAACACCATATATTTT
TRBV30	many	TRBD2	TRBJ2-3	CAWRAPSGRTDTQYF	TGTGCCTGGAGGGCGCCTAGCGGACGGACAGATACGCAGTATTTT
TRBV7-3	many	TRBD1	TRBJ1-1	CASSLTGGTGEAFF	TGTGCCAGCAGCTTAACAGGGGGCACAGGTGAAGCTTTCTTT
TRBV20-1	few	.	TRBJ2-1	CSADPPGHNEQFF	TGCAGTGCCGATCCACCGGGGCACAATGAGCAGTTCTTC